The 30 T cell receptor beta chains below were found in one sample sequenced in a study of shared clonotypes between healthy human individuals. The assay was immunoSEQ multiplex PCR, and TCRdb's table has in-frame clones only and misses some. The sample records over a million clones, around 95% being singletons. Input material: naive CD4+ T cells sorted from blood. Subset denoted: CD45RA+ positively selected. These receptors were collected from a man aged 30 to 45 in good health.

The chain recombines TRBV5-6 with TRBJ1-5; TRBD1 might be the D (5 bases). The ends were cut back, 1 base at V and 5 bases at J, with 7 bases in the middle. Germline CDR1 SGHDT, CDR2 YYEEEE. This CDR3 contains 13 residues. CDR3 in amino acids: CASSLIGDQPQHF. CDR3 bases: TGTGCCAGCAGCTTGATAGGGGATCAGCCCCAGCATTTT.

The chain couples TRBV28 to TRBJ1-3; D possibly corresponds to TRBD1 (5 bases). The germline gives CDR1 MDHEN, CDR2 SYDVKM. The CDR3 has 14 residues. Trimming stripped 5 bases from V and 7 bases from J, with 15 bases between. In DNA, the CDR3 is TGTGCCAGCAGTGGTTACAGGCGTTTGAACACCATATATTTT. Amino acids: CASSGYRRLNTIYF.

V usage is TRBV7-2 and J usage is TRBJ2-5; tentatively, D is TRBD1 (6 bases). This CDR3 contains 15 residues. Germline loops: CDR1 SGHTA, CDR2 FQGNSA. V was shortened by 3 bases and J by 1 base, with 12 bases between the two germline ends. CDR3: CASSFQTGVQETQYF. Here the CDR3 DNA reads TGTGCCAGCAGCTTCCAGACAGGTGTCCAAGAGACCCAGTACTTC.

The rearrangement uses TRBV5-1 and TRBJ1-2; weak D call: TRBD1 (6 bases). Germline CDR1 is SGHRS and CDR2 is YFSETQ. The CDR3 runs to 13 residues. Between the trimmed V and J ends, which lost 7 bases and 6 bases, there was a span of 16 bases. The CDR3 region is CASVGDNWNGYTF. The CDR3 nucleotides are TGCGCCAGCGTAGGGGACAACTGGAATGGCTACACCTTC.

Written as DNA, the CDR3 is TGCGCCAGCAGCGAAACCGGGACAGGGTACGAGACCCAGTACTTC. Residues: CASSETGTGYETQYF. The chain is built from TRBV5-1 and TRBJ2-5, with TRBD1 identical over 9 bases. Germline values: CDR1 SGHRS, CDR2 YFSETQ. V lost 4 bases to trimming and J lost 5 bases; unmatched junction nucleotides: 9. This CDR3 has 15 residues.

This chain joins TRBV18 and TRBJ2-7; 13 nucleotides line up with TRBD2. J gave up 9 bases and V 2 bases, and 4 bases lay outside the gene matches. CDR1 KGHSH and CDR2 LQKENI come from the germline V gene. This CDR3 has 14 amino acids. CDR3 DNA sequence: TGTGCCAGCTCACCAAGGACTAGCGGGAGCTTGCAGTACTTC. It encodes CASSPRTSGSLQYF.

The J gene is TRBJ1-5, the V gene TRBV6-1, with 10 bases identical to TRBD1. Germline CDR1 and CDR2: MNHNS and SASEGT. V lost 7 bases and J lost 7; bases outside the gene matches: 10. The CDR3 consists of 15 residues. The CDR3 here is CASNSGTGVKQPQHF. The CDR3, as DNA: TGTGCCAGCAATTCCGGGACAGGGGTCAAACAGCCCCAGCATTTT.

The rearrangement links TRBV27 to TRBJ2-4; 9 bases map to TRBD1. With V trimmed by 2 bases and J by 1 base, 3 bases remained unmatched. CDR3 length equals 16 residues. The germline gives CDR1 MNHEY, CDR2 SMNVEV (reference sequence). CDR3 coding DNA: TGTGCCAGCAGTTTAAAACAGGGGGCGGCCAAAAACATTCAGTACTTC. This encodes CASSLKQGAAKNIQYF.

The chain carries TRBV18 and TRBJ2-2; TRBD1 aligns across 9 bases. V lost 11 bases and J lost 5; bases outside the gene matches: 12. Germline values: CDR1 KGHSH, CDR2 LQKENI. The CDR3 totals 15 residues. In nucleotides, the CDR3 is TGTGCCTCCCGGGACAGGGCCCCGAGAACCGGGGAGCTGTTTTTT. This translates into CASRDRAPRTGELFF.

The chain links TRBV19 to TRBJ2-1; the D gene is possibly TRBD1 (5 bases). Germline V gene lookup returns CDR1 LNHDA and CDR2 SQIVND (reference sequence). This CDR3 comprises 11 residues. V gave up 4 bases and J gave up 11 bases, with 9 bases separating them. In DNA form, the CDR3 reads TGTGCCAGTAGTACCGACAGAAAGCAGTTCTTC. It encodes CASSTDRKQFF.

The chain couples TRBV5-6 to TRBJ2-2; D is undetermined. This CDR3 is built from 15 residues. V was cut by 0 bases and J by 4 bases, with 10 bases left in between. Germline V gene sequence: CDR1 SGHDT, CDR2 YYEEEE. CDR3 residues: CASSLGLGGTGELFF. CDR3 DNA sequence: TGTGCCAGCAGCTTGGGTCTCGGCGGCACCGGGGAGCTGTTTTTT.

The genes are TRBV28 and TRBJ2-7, with a possible D match to TRBD2 (5 bases). Trimming shortened V by 7 bases and J by 1 base, and 26 bases separated the two germline ends. The germline V gene encodes CDR1 MDHEN and CDR2 SYDVKM. This CDR3 region has 18 residues. The CDR3 loop reads CASTSFRAPSRPSYEQYF. CDR3 DNA: TGTGCCAGCACCTCGTTTAGGGCCCCTAGCCGGCCTTCCTACGAGCAGTACTTC.

The CDR3 sequence is CASSGTGRSYEQYF. CDR3 nucleotide sequence: TGTGCCAGCAGTGGGACGGGACGGAGCTACGAGCAGTACTTC. This chain connects TRBV6-5 to TRBJ2-7; possibly TRBD1 or TRBD2 for D (5 bases each). The V end was cut by 5 bases, the J end by 3 bases, with 14 bases between. The CDR3 has 14 amino acids. CDR1 is MNHEY, CDR2 SVGAGI, per germline.

The chain joins TRBV27 to TRBJ2-7; D call uncertain. The germline CDR1 and CDR2 sequences are MNHEY and SMNVEV (reference sequence). There are 14 residues in the CDR3. V lost 2 bases and J 1 base, leaving 9 bases between the germline ends. Here the CDR3 DNA reads TGTGCCAGCAGTTTAACCCCCATTTCCTACGAGCAGTACTTC. The encoded protein is CASSLTPISYEQYF.

The chain joins TRBV18 to TRBJ2-2; no firm D call. CDR1 KGHSH and CDR2 LQKENI come from the germline V gene. The CDR3 is 11 amino acids. The V gene lost 8 bases and the J gene lost 4 bases, with 5 bases spanning the gap. The CDR3 coding sequence is TGTGCCAGCAGAACCACCGGGGAGCTGTTTTTT. As protein: CASRTTGELFF.

The genes are TRBV14 and TRBJ2-5; 10 bases match TRBD2. Per germline, CDR1 SGHDN and CDR2 FVKESK. Trimming removed 3 bases from V and 4 bases from J; junction bases left unmatched: 8. This CDR3 is built from 16 residues. The CDR3: CASSQPLAGVLETQYF. For the CDR3, the DNA is TGTGCCAGCAGCCAGCCGCTAGCGGGAGTATTAGAGACCCAGTACTTC.

This sequence joins TRBV18 and TRBJ1-2, with D maybe TRBD1 (5 bases). The CDR3 loop spans 18 amino acids. The germline V gene has CDR1 KGHSH and CDR2 LQKENI. The V end was cut by 3 bases, the J end by 5 bases, with 25 bases between. CDR3 in amino acids: CASSPAGMGPDGLYGYTF. The CDR3 bases are TGTGCCAGCTCACCGGCGGGAATGGGGCCGGATGGCCTTTATGGCTACACCTTC.

The chain links TRBV5-4 to TRBJ2-2; 8 positions match TRBD2. CDR3 length: 15 amino acids. V lost 4 bases to trimming and J lost 7 bases; unmatched junction nucleotides: 9. In germline, CDR1 is SGHNT, CDR2 YYREEE (reference sequence). The CDR3 protein is CASSRPGLEGGELFF. CDR3 nucleotides: TGTGCCAGCAGCCGTCCGGGACTAGAGGGCGGGGAGCTGTTTTTT.

This clone has only one observation. The V gene is TRBV9, the J gene TRBJ2-7, with a weak D call TRBD1 (6 bases). The V gene's germline CDR1 is SGDLS and CDR2 YYNGEE. The CDR3 runs to 16 residues. V shed 3 bases and J shed 2 bases, with 18 bases lying between them. The CDR3 DNA is TGTGCCAGCAGCGGGCAGGAGACAGGCTCTACCTACGAGCAGTACTTC. Protein product: CASSGQETGSTYEQYF.

This chain uses TRBV5-1 with TRBJ2-3; TRBD2 aligns across 10 bases. Trimming at V came to 3 bases and at J to 1 base, leaving 5 bases not matched to a gene. This CDR3 has 16 residues. CDR1 and CDR2 (germline): SGHRS, YFSETQ. DNA of the CDR3: TGCGCCAGCAGCTCTTCTCTAGCGGGAGGCACAGATACGCAGTATTTT. Protein: CASSSSLAGGTDTQYF.

The chain links TRBV10-2 to TRBJ2-2; D not resolved. Per the germline V gene, CDR1 is WSHSY and CDR2 is SAAADI. Deletions cut 6 bases from V and 2 bases from J, with 1 base between. This CDR3 contains 11 residues. The CDR3 region is CASRNTGELFF. The DNA of the CDR3 is TGCGCCAGCAGAAACACCGGGGAGCTGTTTTTT.

The chain's CDR3 is CASSPAATWVYAFF. The CDR3 region has the DNA TGTGCCAGCAGCCCCGCCGCTACCTGGGTGTATGCTTTCTTT. This rearrangement joins TRBV7-9 to TRBJ1-1; the D is unclear. Germline V CDR1 and CDR2: SEHNR, FQNEAQ (reference sequence). The CDR3 is made up of 14 amino acids. Trimming shortened V by 5 bases and J by 11 bases, and 21 bases separated the two germline ends. The entire variable domain, with the rest obtained from reference TRBV7-9 and TRBJ1-1, is as follows: DTGVSQNPRHKITKRGQNVTFRCDPISEHNRLYWYRQTLGQGPEFLTYFQNEAQLEKSRLLSDRFSAERPKGSFSTLEIQRTEQGDSAMYLCASSPAATWVYAFFGQGTRLTVV.

This chain joins TRBV5-1 and TRBJ1-4, with D hard to call. V lost 2 bases and J 4 bases, leaving 9 bases between the germline ends. The CDR3 sequence is 14 residues long. The germline gives CDR1 SGHRS, CDR2 YFSETQ. The CDR3 protein is CASSFRPLNEKLFF. CDR3 bases: TGCGCCAGCAGCTTCCGGCCCCTTAATGAAAAACTGTTTTTT. Combining the CDR3 with reference TRBV5-1 and TRBJ1-4 gives the whole variable domain KAGVTQTPRYLIKTRGQQVTLSCSPISGHRSVSWYQQTPGQGLQFLFEYFSETQRNKGNFPGRFSGRQFSNSRSEMNVSTLELGDSALYLCASSFRPLNEKLFFGSGTQLSVL.

The chain couples TRBV6-1 to TRBJ2-7, with TRBD2 as a possible D gene (6 bases). V lost 1 base, J lost 0 bases, and 16 bases lay in between. There are 17 residues in the CDR3. Germline assignment: CDR1 MNHNS and CDR2 SASEGT. The CDR3 loop reads CASSEGWAGWTSYEQYF. The CDR3 DNA sequence: TGTGCCAGCAGTGAAGGGTGGGCGGGGTGGACCTCCTACGAGCAGTACTTC.

This clone appeared once. The chain links TRBV7-2 to TRBJ1-5, with TRBD1 matching over 7 bases. The CDR3 is made up of 16 amino acids. Trimming cost V 4 bases and J 7 bases; bases outside gene matches: 13. The V gene's germline CDR1 is SGHTA and CDR2 FQGNSA. The CDR3 bases are TGTGCCAGCAGCTCCGGATCCGGACAGGAACGGCAGCCCCAGCATTTT. Residues: CASSSGSGQERQPQHF.

This sequence joins TRBV6-1 and TRBJ2-2; D might be TRBD2 (7 bases). In germline, CDR1 is MNHNS, CDR2 SASEGT. This CDR3 comprises 15 residues. Trimming removed 2 bases at V and 6 bases at J, with 13 bases between. The CDR3 sequence is CASSELGGAAGELFF. Written as DNA, the CDR3 is TGTGCCAGCAGTGAATTAGGGGGGGCGGCCGGGGAGCTGTTTTTT.

V and J are TRBV7-8 and TRBJ1-5, with no clear D. V lost 1 base and J 4 bases, leaving 5 bases between the germline ends. This CDR3 is 13 amino acids long. Germline V lookup: CDR1 SGHVS, CDR2 FQNEAQ. CDR3 coding DNA: TGTGCCAGCAGCTTAGACACAAATCAGCCCCAGCATTTT. Its protein is CASSLDTNQPQHF.

Note on this clone: Other nucleotide sequences from this sample produce the same CDR3. The chain links TRBV28 to TRBJ2-1; D possibly corresponds to TRBD2 (5 bases). Germline values: CDR1 MDHEN, CDR2 SYDVKM. Trimming took 2 bases from V and 4 from J, leaving 6 bases between them. The CDR3 has 13 amino acids. Here the CDR3 DNA reads TGTGCCAGCAGTTTAGGGAGTTACAATGAGCAGTTCTTC. It is translated as CASSLGSYNEQFF.

This clone occurred once. This chain connects TRBV5-4 to TRBJ1-5; no firm D call. The ends were cut back, 1 base at V and 4 bases at J, with 9 bases in the middle. This CDR3 region has 14 residues. From germline, CDR1 is SGHNT and CDR2 YYREEE (reference sequence). Here the CDR3 DNA reads TGTGCCAGCAGCTTGTTCACCAGGAATCAGCCCCAGCATTTT. Amino acids: CASSLFTRNQPQHF.

The rearrangement joins TRBV10-3 to TRBJ1-1; TRBD1 matches 10 bases. V was pared by 6 bases and J by 3 bases, with 7 bases of the junction left unmatched. The CDR3 sequence is 15 residues long. Germline V gives CDR1 ENHRY, CDR2 SYGVKD. The CDR3 DNA follows: TGTGCCATCAGGGGGGACAGGGGATTTGACACTGAAGCTTTCTTT. Protein: CAIRGDRGFDTEAFF.